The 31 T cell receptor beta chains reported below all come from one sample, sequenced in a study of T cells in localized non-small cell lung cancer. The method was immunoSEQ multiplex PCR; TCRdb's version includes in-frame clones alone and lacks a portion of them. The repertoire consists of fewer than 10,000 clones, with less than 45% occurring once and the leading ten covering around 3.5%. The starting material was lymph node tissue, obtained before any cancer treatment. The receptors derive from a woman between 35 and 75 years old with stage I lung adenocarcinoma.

The CDR3 DNA reads as TGTGCCAGTAGTATTAACGGGGGCCGCAATCAGCCCCAGCATTTT. Amino acids: CASSINGGRNQPQHF. The genes are TRBV19 and TRBJ1-5; TRBD1 is a possible D gene (6 bases). The germline V gene has CDR1 LNHDA and CDR2 SQIVND (reference sequence). V lost 3 bases and J lost 2, with 11 bases in between. The CDR3 has 15 residues.

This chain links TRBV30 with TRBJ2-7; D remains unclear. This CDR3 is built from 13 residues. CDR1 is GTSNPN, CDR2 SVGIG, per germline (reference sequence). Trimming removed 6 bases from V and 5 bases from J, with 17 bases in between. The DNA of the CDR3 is TGTGCCTGTAACAAGTATGGTCGTGACGAGCAGTACTTC. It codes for CACNKYGRDEQYF. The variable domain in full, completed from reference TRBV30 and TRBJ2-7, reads SQTIHQWPATLVQPVGSPLSLECTVEGTSNPNLYWYRQAAGRGLQLLFYSVGIGQISSEVPQNLSASRPQDRQFILSSKKLLLSDSGFYLCACNKYGRDEQYFGPGTRLTVT.

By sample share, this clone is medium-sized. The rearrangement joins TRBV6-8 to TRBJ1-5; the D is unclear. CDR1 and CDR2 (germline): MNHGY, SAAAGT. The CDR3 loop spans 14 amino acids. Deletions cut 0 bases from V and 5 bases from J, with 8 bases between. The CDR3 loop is CASSYSRVDQPQHF. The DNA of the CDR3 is TGTGCCAGCAGTTACTCGAGGGTAGATCAGCCCCAGCATTTT.

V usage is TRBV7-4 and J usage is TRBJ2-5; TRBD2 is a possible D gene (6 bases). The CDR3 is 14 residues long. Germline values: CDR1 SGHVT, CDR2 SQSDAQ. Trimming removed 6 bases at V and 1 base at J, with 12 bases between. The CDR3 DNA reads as TGTGCCAGCAGTTTCCCGGGGGTCCAAGAGACCCAGTACTTC. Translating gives CASSFPGVQETQYF.

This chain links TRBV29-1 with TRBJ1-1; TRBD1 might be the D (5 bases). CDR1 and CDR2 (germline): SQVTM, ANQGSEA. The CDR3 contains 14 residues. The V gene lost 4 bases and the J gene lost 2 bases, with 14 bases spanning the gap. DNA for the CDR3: TGCAGCGTTGTGGGGGGACGAGTAAACACTGAAGCTTTCTTT. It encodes CSVVGGRVNTEAFF.

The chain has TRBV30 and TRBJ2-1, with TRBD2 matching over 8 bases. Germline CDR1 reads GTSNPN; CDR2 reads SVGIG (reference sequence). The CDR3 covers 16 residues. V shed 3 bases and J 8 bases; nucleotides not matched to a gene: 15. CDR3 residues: CAWRKDGGGVTHEQFF. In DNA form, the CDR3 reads TGTGCCTGGAGGAAGGACGGGGGGGGAGTTACCCATGAGCAGTTCTTC.

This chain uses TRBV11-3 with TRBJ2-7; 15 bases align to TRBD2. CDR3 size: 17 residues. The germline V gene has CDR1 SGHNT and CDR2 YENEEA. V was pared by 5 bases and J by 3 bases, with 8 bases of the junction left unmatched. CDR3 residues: CASSAGLAGGSDYEQYF. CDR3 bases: TGTGCCAGCAGCGCGGGACTAGCGGGGGGCTCAGACTACGAGCAGTACTTC.

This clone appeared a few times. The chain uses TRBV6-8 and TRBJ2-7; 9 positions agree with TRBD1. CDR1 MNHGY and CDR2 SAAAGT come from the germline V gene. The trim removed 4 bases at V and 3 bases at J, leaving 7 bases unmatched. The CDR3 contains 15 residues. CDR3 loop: CASSSEPGQGYEQYF. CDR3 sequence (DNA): TGTGCCAGCAGTTCGGAACCGGGACAGGGCTACGAGCAGTACTTC.

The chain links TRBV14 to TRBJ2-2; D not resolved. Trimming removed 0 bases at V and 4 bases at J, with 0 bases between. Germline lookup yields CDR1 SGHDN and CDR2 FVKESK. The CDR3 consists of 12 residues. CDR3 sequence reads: CASSQDTGELFF. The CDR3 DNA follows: TGTGCCAGCAGCCAAGACACCGGGGAGCTGTTTTTT. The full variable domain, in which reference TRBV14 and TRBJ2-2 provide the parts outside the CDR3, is EAGVTQFPSHSVIEKGQTVTLRCDPISGHDNLYWYRRVMGKEIKFLLHFVKESKQDESGMPNNRFLAERTGGTYSTLKVQPAELEDSGVYFCASSQDTGELFFGEGSRLTVL.

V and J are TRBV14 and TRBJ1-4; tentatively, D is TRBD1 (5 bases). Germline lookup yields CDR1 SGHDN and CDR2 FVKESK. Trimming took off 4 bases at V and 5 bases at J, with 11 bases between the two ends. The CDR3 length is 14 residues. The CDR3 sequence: CASSPPGRNEKLFF. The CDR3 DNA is TGTGCCAGCAGCCCACCGGGACGGAATGAAAAACTGTTTTTT. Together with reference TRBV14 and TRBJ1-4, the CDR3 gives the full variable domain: EAGVTQFPSHSVIEKGQTVTLRCDPISGHDNLYWYRRVMGKEIKFLLHFVKESKQDESGMPNNRFLAERTGGTYSTLKVQPAELEDSGVYFCASSPPGRNEKLFFGSGTQLSVL.

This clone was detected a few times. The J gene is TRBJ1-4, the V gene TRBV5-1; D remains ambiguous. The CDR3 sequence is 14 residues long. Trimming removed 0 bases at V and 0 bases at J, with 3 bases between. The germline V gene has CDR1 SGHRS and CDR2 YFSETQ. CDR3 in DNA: TGCGCCAGCAGCTTGGCAGCAACTAATGAAAAACTGTTTTTT. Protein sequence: CASSLAATNEKLFF.

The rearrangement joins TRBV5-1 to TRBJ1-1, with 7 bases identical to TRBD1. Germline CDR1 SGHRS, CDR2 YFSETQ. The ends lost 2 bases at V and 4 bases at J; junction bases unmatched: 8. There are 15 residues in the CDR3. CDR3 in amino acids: CASSLQGITGTEAFF. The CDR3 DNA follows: TGCGCCAGCAGCTTACAGGGGATAACGGGCACTGAAGCTTTCTTT.

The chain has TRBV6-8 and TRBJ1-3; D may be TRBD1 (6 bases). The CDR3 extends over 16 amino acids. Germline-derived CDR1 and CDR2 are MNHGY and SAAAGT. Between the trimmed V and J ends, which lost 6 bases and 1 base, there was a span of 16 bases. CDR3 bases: TGTGCCAGCAGCCGCACGGGACAAGCTTCTGGAAACACCATATATTTT. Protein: CASSRTGQASGNTIYF.

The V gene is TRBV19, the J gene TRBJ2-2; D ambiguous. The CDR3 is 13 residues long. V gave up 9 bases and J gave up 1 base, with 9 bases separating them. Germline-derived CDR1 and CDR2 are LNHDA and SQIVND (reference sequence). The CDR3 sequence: CASFQMNTGELFF. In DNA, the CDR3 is TGTGCCAGCTTCCAGATGAACACCGGGGAGCTGTTTTTT.

In nucleotides, the CDR3 is TGTGCCTGGAGCCTCAGGGCGGGGGACACCTACGAGCAGTACTTC. As protein: CAWSLRAGDTYEQYF. The chain carries TRBV30 and TRBJ2-7; D possibly corresponds to TRBD2 (7 bases). Germline-derived CDR1 and CDR2 are GTSNPN and SVGIG (reference sequence). The germline V and J ends were trimmed by 3 bases and 2 bases, with 17 bases remaining between them. This CDR3 contains 15 residues.

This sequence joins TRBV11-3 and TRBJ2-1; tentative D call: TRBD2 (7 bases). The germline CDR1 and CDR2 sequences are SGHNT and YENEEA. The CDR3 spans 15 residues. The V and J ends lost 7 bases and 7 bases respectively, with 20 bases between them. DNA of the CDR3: TGTGCCAGCATGGAGGGCGGGGGACACGCTAATGAGCAGTTCTTC. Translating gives CASMEGGGHANEQFF.

The chain's CDR3 is CASSTQGARKETQYF. The CDR3 DNA reads as TGTGCCAGTAGCACCCAGGGGGCTAGGAAAGAGACCCAGTACTTC. The chain joins TRBV19 to TRBJ2-5; 8 nucleotides match TRBD1. Germline trimming cut 6 bases from V and 3 bases from J; bases unmatched to any gene: 9. Germline V gene data show CDR1 as LNHDA and CDR2 as SQIVND (reference sequence). CDR3 length equals 15 residues.

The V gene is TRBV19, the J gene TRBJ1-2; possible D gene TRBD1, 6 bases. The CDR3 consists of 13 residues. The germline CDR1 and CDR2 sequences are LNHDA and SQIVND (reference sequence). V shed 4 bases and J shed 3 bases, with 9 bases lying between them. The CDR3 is CASSRQDYYGYTF. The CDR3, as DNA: TGTGCCAGTAGTAGACAGGACTACTATGGCTACACCTTC.

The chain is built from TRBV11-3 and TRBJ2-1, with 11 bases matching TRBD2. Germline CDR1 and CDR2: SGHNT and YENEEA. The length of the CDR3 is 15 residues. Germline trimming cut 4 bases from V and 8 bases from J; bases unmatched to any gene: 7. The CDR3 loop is CASSSLAGGSDEQFF. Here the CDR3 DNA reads TGTGCCAGCAGCTCGCTAGCGGGGGGATCGGATGAGCAGTTCTTC.

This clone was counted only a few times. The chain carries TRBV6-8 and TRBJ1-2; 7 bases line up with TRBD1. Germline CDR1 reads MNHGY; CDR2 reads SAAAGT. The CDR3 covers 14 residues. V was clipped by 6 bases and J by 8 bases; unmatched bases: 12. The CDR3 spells CASSLDREPQGYTF. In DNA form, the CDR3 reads TGTGCCAGCAGCCTCGACAGGGAACCCCAGGGCTACACCTTC.

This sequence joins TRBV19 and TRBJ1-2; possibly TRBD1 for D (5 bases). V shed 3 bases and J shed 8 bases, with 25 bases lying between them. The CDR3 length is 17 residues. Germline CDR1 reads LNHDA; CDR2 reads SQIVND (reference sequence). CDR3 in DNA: TGTGCCAGTAGTATGTCTCGCGGGCAGGGCGGACTGGGCGGCTACACCTTC. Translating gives CASSMSRGQGGLGGYTF.

CDR3 amino acids: CSVDTVNTEAFF. The CDR3 DNA reads as TGCAGCGTTGACACGGTAAACACTGAAGCTTTCTTT. This chain joins TRBV29-1 and TRBJ1-1; D unresolved. The CDR3 has 12 amino acids. Germline CDR1 is SQVTM and CDR2 is ANQGSEA. V was cut by 3 bases and J by 2 bases, with 7 bases left in between.

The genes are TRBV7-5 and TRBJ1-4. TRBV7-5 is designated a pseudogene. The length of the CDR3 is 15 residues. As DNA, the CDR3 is TGTGCCTCCAAAGAGGGAGGTTTAACTAATGAAAAACTGTTTTTT. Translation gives CASKEGGLTNEKLFF.

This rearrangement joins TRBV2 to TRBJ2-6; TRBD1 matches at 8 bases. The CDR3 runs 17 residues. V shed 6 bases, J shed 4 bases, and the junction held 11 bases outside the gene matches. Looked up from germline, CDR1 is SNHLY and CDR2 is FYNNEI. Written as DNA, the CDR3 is TGTGCCAGCAGCGCCAGGACAGGGCAGTCAGGGGCCAACGTCCTGACTTTC. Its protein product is CASSARTGQSGANVLTF.

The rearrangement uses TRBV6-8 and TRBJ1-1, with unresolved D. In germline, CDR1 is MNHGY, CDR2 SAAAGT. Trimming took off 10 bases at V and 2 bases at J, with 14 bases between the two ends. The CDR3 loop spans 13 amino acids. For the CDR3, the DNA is TGTGCCATCAGCTTTGGACCCAACACTGAAGCTTTCTTT. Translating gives CAISFGPNTEAFF.

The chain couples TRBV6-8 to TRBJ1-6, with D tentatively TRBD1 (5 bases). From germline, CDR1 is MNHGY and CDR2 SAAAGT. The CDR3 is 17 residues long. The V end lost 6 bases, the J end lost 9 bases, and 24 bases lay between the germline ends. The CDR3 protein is CASSSAADGKRGSPLHF. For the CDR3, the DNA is TGTGCCAGCAGCTCCGCAGCAGACGGCAAGAGGGGTTCACCCCTCCACTTT.

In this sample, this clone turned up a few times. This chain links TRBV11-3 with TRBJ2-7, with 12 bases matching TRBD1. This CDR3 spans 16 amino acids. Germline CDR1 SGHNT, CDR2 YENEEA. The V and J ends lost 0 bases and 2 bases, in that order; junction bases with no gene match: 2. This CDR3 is CASSLEGDRGPYEQYF. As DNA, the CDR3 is TGTGCCAGCAGCTTAGAAGGGGACAGGGGGCCCTACGAGCAGTACTTC.

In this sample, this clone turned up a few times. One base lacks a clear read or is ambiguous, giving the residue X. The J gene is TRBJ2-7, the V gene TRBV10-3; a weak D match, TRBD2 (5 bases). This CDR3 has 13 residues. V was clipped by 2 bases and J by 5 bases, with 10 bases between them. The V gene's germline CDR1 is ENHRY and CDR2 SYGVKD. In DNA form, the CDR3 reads TGTGCCATCAGTGAGGGARAGGAGGACGAGCAGTACTTC. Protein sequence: CAISEGXEDEQYF.

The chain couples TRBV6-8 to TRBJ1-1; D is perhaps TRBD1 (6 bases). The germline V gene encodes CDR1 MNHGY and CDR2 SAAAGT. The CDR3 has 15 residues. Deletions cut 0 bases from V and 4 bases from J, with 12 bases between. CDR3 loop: CASSYSIRGGTEAFF. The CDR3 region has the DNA TGTGCCAGCAGTTACTCGATTCGAGGGGGCACTGAAGCTTTCTTT.

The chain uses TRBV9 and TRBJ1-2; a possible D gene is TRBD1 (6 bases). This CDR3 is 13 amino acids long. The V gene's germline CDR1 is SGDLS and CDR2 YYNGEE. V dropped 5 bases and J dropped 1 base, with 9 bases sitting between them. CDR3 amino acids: CASRRGSNYGYTF. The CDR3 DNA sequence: TGTGCCAGCAGAAGGGGGAGTAACTATGGCTACACCTTC.

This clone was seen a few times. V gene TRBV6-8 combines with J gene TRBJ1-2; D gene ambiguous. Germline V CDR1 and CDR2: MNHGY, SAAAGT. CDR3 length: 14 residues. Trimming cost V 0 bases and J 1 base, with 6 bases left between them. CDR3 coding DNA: TGTGCCAGCAGTTACTCATCGTTTAACTATGGCTACACCTTC. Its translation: CASSYSSFNYGYTF.